This T cell receptor (beta chain) emerged from a study of blood T cell repertoires in COVID-19. The overall study: The United States, Italy and Spain supplied acute and convalescent COVID-19 samples. Sources were T cells, B-cell-depleted T cells, or PBMCs; the material itself was cDNA or gDNA.

The V gene lost 3 bases and the J gene lost 3 bases, with 6 bases spanning the gap. CDR3 length equals 13 residues. As originally analysed: Nucleated cell number was recorded as an estimate derived from reference gene primer amplification. Here immunoSEQ multiplex PCR was the method, and the copy in TCRdb shows in-frame clones only, minus some. That table is the source of V, J and clone size, and D and trimming were worked out from the DNA. The sample comprises approximately 140,000 clones, over 65% of which are singletons, and 16% rests with the top ten. The clonotype was recovered from a man aged 50 to 60 with acute or convalescent COVID-19. Material for sequencing was peripheral blood. The chain combines TRBV12-3 or TRBV12-4 with TRBJ2-1, with unresolved D. This chain's CDR3 is CASSLTFYNEQFF. The CDR3 region has the DNA TGTGCCAGCAGTTTGACATTCTACAATGAGCAGTTCTTC.